The 18 T cell receptor beta chains given below trace back to one sample, sequenced in a study of shared T cell receptors in the human thymus. The method was immunoSEQ multiplex PCR; TCRdb's version includes in-frame clones alone and lacks a portion of them. The table records about 660,000 clones, approximately 88% of them present only once. These data are also associated with another study on human thymus T cells.

The sequenced sample consisted of thymocytes. The origin of the receptors is a boy in the first two years of life with a congenital heart defect.

The V call is TRBV9, the J call TRBJ1-4; D possibly corresponds to TRBD1 (6 bases). The germline CDR1 and CDR2 sequences are SGDLS and YYNGEE. V gave up 0 bases and J gave up 5 bases, with 11 bases separating them. The CDR3 loop spans 15 amino acids. CDR3 loop: CASSVGGRGNEKLFF. The CDR3 region has the DNA TGTGCCAGCAGCGTAGGGGGAAGGGGGAATGAAAAACTGTTTTTT.

This clone has a single count. The CDR3 region has the DNA TGCGCCAGCAGCCAAGACGAGCGGGAGGGCCAGGAGACCCAGTACTTC. Translating it yields CASSQDEREGQETQYF. V usage is TRBV4-3 and J usage is TRBJ2-5; TRBD2 matches at 10 bases. The J segment lost 5 bases and the V segment lost 0 bases, leaving 6 bases of the junction unmatched. The CDR3 consists of 16 residues. Germline V lookup: CDR1 LGHNA, CDR2 YSLEER.

This clone was recorded a few times. CDR3 in DNA: TGTGCCAGTAGTAGACCGGGACTAGCGGGGTACAATGAGCAGTTCTTC. It encodes CASSRPGLAGYNEQFF. The rearrangement joins TRBV19 to TRBJ2-1; 13 bases are shared with TRBD2. The CDR3 runs to 16 residues. The V segment lost 4 bases and the J segment 4 bases; nucleotides outside the gene matches: 4. Germline V CDR1 and CDR2: LNHDA, SQIVND (reference sequence).

The chain is built from TRBV6-7 and TRBJ1-3, with a tentative D call TRBD1 (6 bases). TRBV6-7 is noted as an ORF with a role that remains uncertain. Trimming took 6 bases from V and 0 from J, leaving 15 bases between them. The CDR3 length is 16 residues. CDR3 DNA sequence: TGTGCCAGCAGGCACAGGGAAAGGGTCTCTGGAAACACCATATATTTT. The encoded protein is CASRHRERVSGNTIYF.

The CDR3 coding sequence is TGTGCCAGCAGCGCCAGACTAGTTAGCAAACCGCAGTACTTC. Amino acid sequence: CASSARLVSKPQYF. This chain uses TRBV4-2 with TRBJ2-7; a possible D gene is TRBD2 (6 bases). The germline V gene encodes CDR1 LGHNA and CDR2 YNFKEQ. The CDR3 has 14 amino acids. V was pared by 5 bases and J by 9 bases, with 20 bases between.

On this clone itself: An end of the junction differs from the germline gene, which may be a read error. This chain links TRBV7-7 with TRBJ2-2, with 8 bases matching TRBD2. CDR1 SSHAT and CDR2 FNYEAQ come from the germline V gene (reference sequence). The CDR3 extends over 15 amino acids. Here the CDR3 reads CASSPGGENTGELFF. The CDR3 DNA sequence: TGTGCTAGCAGCCCGGGGGGGGAGAACACCGGGGAGCTGTTTTTT.

V gene TRBV4-2 combines with J gene TRBJ2-1; the match to TRBD2 covers 10 bases. V shed 4 bases and J 6 bases; nucleotides not matched to a gene: 12. Germline lookup yields CDR1 LGHNA and CDR2 YNFKEQ. The CDR3 length is 17 residues. In DNA, the CDR3 is TGTGCCAGCAGCCCGCCACCCTCTAGCGGGAGTGGCAATGAGCAGTTCTTC. Translating gives CASSPPPSSGSGNEQFF.

This clone came up once. This sequence joins TRBV11-2 and TRBJ2-7; 11 bases map to TRBD2. The CDR3 is made up of 16 amino acids. The germline V gene has CDR1 SGHAT and CDR2 FQNNGV. After removal of 5 bases from V and 2 bases from J, the junction contained 8 bases not matched to a gene. DNA of the CDR3: TGTGCCAGCAGCAACACACTAGCGGGAGAGACCTACGAGCAGTACTTC. As protein: CASSNTLAGETYEQYF. Full variable domain (outside the CDR3, taken from reference TRBV11-2 and TRBJ2-7): EAGVAQSPRYKIIEKRQSVAFWCNPISGHATLYWYQQILGQGPKLLIQFQNNGVVDDSQLPKDRFSAERLKGVDSTLKIQPAKLEDSAVYLCASSNTLAGETYEQYFGPGTRLTVT.

The chain employs TRBV6-5 and TRBJ1-1; 11 bases match TRBD1. After removal of 5 bases from V and 4 bases from J, the junction contained 6 bases not matched to a gene. The CDR3 extends over 15 amino acids. CDR1 is MNHEY, CDR2 SVGAGI, per germline. CDR3 in amino acids: CASSQLGQGVTEAFF. CDR3 coding DNA: TGTGCCAGCAGTCAGTTGGGACAGGGGGTCACTGAAGCTTTCTTT.

The rearrangement links TRBV4-3 to TRBJ1-5; D uncertain. CDR1 LGHNA and CDR2 YSLEER come from the germline V gene. V gave up 0 bases and J gave up 5 bases, with 20 bases separating them. This CDR3 comprises 18 residues. The CDR3 bases are TGCGCCAGCAGCCAAGAAGCGGGCCACGCCTATGCCGATCAGCCCCAGCATTTT. Its protein product is CASSQEAGHAYADQPQHF.

The genes are TRBV30 and TRBJ1-2; D gene uncertain. Per the germline V gene, CDR1 is GTSNPN and CDR2 is SVGIG (reference sequence). V was clipped by 1 base and J by 8 bases, with 23 bases between them. The CDR3 contains 16 residues. CDR3 bases: TGTGCCTGGAGTGAAAGGAGCCTCGGCGCCAATCGGGGCTACACCTTC. Its translation: CAWSERSLGANRGYTF. The full variable domain, rest sourced from reference TRBV30 and TRBJ1-2, is SQTIHQWPATLVQPVGSPLSLECTVEGTSNPNLYWYRQAAGRGLQLLFYSVGIGQISSEVPQNLSASRPQDRQFILSSKKLLLSDSGFYLCAWSERSLGANRGYTFGSGTRLTVV.

The rearrangement joins TRBV4-1 to TRBJ2-7, with 8 nucleotides matching TRBD2. With 4 bases clipped from V and 6 bases from J, the junction kept 11 bases outside the gene matches. Germline assignment: CDR1 MGHRA and CDR2 YSYEKL. CDR3 length equals 15 residues. The CDR3 DNA reads as TGCGCCAGCAGCCCAGAGGCGAGGACTAGCTCCGAGCAGTACTTC. It codes for CASSPEARTSSEQYF.

Turning to this clone: A junction boundary mismatches the germline segment, possibly from a read error. The chain has TRBV23-1 and TRBJ1-5; 9 bases are shared with TRBD1. TRBV23-1 is an ORF for which the function is uncertain. This CDR3 is built from 16 residues. For the CDR3, the DNA is TGCGCCAGCAGTCTCAGGGGGACAGGGAGCAATCATCCCCAGCATTTT. Its translation: CASSLRGTGSNHPQHF.

This clone was recorded once. This chain links TRBV27 with TRBJ2-7; TRBD2 matches 8 bases. This CDR3 has 15 residues. CDR1 is MNHEY, CDR2 SMNVEV, per germline (reference sequence). V trimming: 3 bases; J trimming: 5 bases; junction bases outside the gene matches: 9. In DNA form, the CDR3 reads TGTGCCAGCAGTTTGTCGGGAGGGCCTCTCCACGAGCAGTACTTC. It yields the protein CASSLSGGPLHEQYF.

This chain links TRBV2 with TRBJ2-6, with 14 positions matching TRBD2. From germline, CDR1 is SNHLY and CDR2 FYNNEI. The length of the CDR3 is 17 residues. V shed 6 bases, J shed 4 bases, and the junction held 5 bases outside the gene matches. The CDR3 is CASSQTSGRVGANVLTF. The CDR3 DNA is TGTGCCAGCAGCCAGACTAGCGGGAGGGTAGGGGCCAACGTCCTGACTTTC.

The V and J genes are TRBV4-1 and TRBJ2-3; 12 bases map to TRBD2. This CDR3 region has 14 residues. The V gene's germline CDR1 is MGHRA and CDR2 YSYEKL. After removal of 8 bases from V and 4 bases from J, the junction contained 4 bases not matched to a gene. This chain's CDR3 is CASSRLAGADTQYF. DNA for the CDR3: TGCGCCAGCTCCCGACTAGCGGGAGCAGATACGCAGTATTTT.

The chain has TRBV9 and TRBJ1-1; D is unresolved. CDR1 and CDR2 from the germline V gene are SGDLS and YYNGEE. Trimming took 4 bases from V and 1 from J, leaving 14 bases between them. This CDR3 is built from 15 residues. The CDR3 here is CASSPNEAGNTEAFF. CDR3 coding DNA: TGTGCCAGCAGCCCTAATGAAGCTGGGAACACTGAAGCTTTCTTT.

The rearrangement joins TRBV14 to TRBJ1-1, with D maybe TRBD1 (6 bases). Germline CDR1 reads SGHDN; CDR2 reads FVKESK. The CDR3 runs to 17 residues. V lost 1 base to trimming and J lost 8 bases, with 23 bases between them. DNA for the CDR3: TGTGCCAGCAGCCAAGGCGGGGGATTCCCGGGGAGGGGGGAAGCTTTCTTT. Residues: CASSQGGGFPGRGEAFF.